This T cell receptor (beta chain) was sequenced during a study of beta chain features in type 1 diabetes. Notes on the study in general: Shorter TCRB CDR3s, moderately but significantly so, were found in Type 1 diabetes patients in all four CD4+ subsets.

In its sample, this clone was seen a few times. Its antigen remains unknown. The V gene end was trimmed by 6 bases and the J gene end by 2 bases; junction bases not matched to a gene: 12. Germline CDR1 MGHDK, CDR2 SYGVNS. The CDR3 has 16 residues. Investigators reverse transcribed all isolated RNA, so they sequenced expressed TCRB transcripts. The data were produced by immunoSEQ multiplex PCR, yet TCRdb's version contains in-frame clones alone and is incomplete. The repertoire consists of under 850,000 clones, with roughly an eighth occurring once and the leading ten covering 0.022%. The sample comprised naive CD4+ T cells from blood. This TCR derives from a man aged 18-30 years with type 1 diabetes. The chain carries TRBV25-1 and TRBJ2-5, with TRBD2 matching 7 bases. CDR3 DNA: TGTGCCAGCAGCGCCCGGGAGGTGACAGCTCAAGAGACCCAGTACTTC. Its translation: CASSAREVTAQETQYF.